This T cell receptor (beta chain) was obtained from a study of OX40 agonist ivuxolimab in advanced cancers. Background for the entire study: Ivuxolimab was an agonistic, fully human IgG2 monoclonal antibody directed against OX40 (CD134), a costimulatory receptor. Intravenous ivuxolimab was administered to patients every 2 weeks at six dose levels: 0.01, 0.1, 0.3, 1.5, 3 and 10 mg/kg. Prior anti-PD-1, anti-PD-L1 or anti-CTLA-4 therapy was permitted, and 30% to 50% of dose-escalation patients had received checkpoint inhibitors. The dose-escalation cohort was almost 85% male with a mean age of approximately 60 years, ranging from roughly 23 to 79. Three dose-escalation patients achieved partial responses, one with hepatocellular carcinoma and two with cutaneous melanoma. Among the roughly 50 dose-escalation patients, about 20 had hepatocellular carcinoma, 15 melanoma, 9 renal cell carcinoma and 9 head and neck cancer. The paper describes the monotherapy dose-escalation part (N ≈ 50 patients) of the phase I trial of ivuxolimab. The point of sequencing TCRbeta in the periphery was to test whether ivuxolimab changed TCR sequence diversity and drove clonal T-cell expansion.

Genomic DNA was extracted from sorted cells for sequencing of the TCRbeta CDR3 region. The immunoSEQ Assay was used for sequencing of TCRbeta CDR3 regions. Entries here come from immuneACCESS through TCRdb and include only in-frame sequences with V and J called. Some clones fail to appear in such tables; in the studies checked, an unresolved V gene covers under half of the shortfall, and the cause of the remainder is unknown. This sample comprises about 67,000 clones, around 81% of them detected only once. Around 8.2% of the sample goes to the ten largest clones. Patients with a history of autoimmune disease or receiving systemic immunosuppression were excluded from the trial. Peripheral blood for TCR sequencing was collected from all dose cohorts at baseline, on cycle 4 day 1, and on cycle 7 day 1. Samples came from an open-label, multicenter, first-in-human phase I dose-escalation trial of ivuxolimab. Adults with locally advanced or metastatic melanoma, renal cell, hepatocellular, or head and neck squamous cell carcinoma were enrolled in the trial. Before TCR sequencing, CD4+ T cells and CD8+ T cells from peripheral blood were sorted into separate populations.

In the case of this clone: Its antigen is currently not known. No much larger clonotype is one base removed from it; base qualities were not supplied.

Here is what the overall study found, with its caveats: Low levels of normalized T-cell clonal expansion were also shown by some nonresponding patients. In the 0.1-3.0 mg/kg groups, partial responders were among the patients with the lowest normalized peripheral clonal expansion, particularly in CD8+ T cells. Clonal expansion of both CD4+ and CD8+ blood T cells was observed from baseline to week 6 at doses 0.1 to 3.0 mg/kg. After ivuxolimab, expanded clones were on average more numerous among CD8+ T cells than among CD4+ T cells. Which antigens the clonally expanded peripheral T cells were specific for was not determined.

Its CDR3 holds 15 amino acids, cysteine through phenylalanine. The kept DNA is CDR3 alone, 45 bases in frame from the first base. Taken from the germline V gene, the CDR1 and CDR2 loops are SGHRS and YFSETQ. V loses 3 bases at its end and J loses 0 bases; junction bases beyond the gene matches: 2. This sequence uses TRBV5-1 and TRBJ2-3, with 9 bases aligning to TRBD1. The sample was CD4+ or CD8+ T cells sorted from blood, taken in a trial of the OX40 agonist ivuxolimab. The receptor's source is an adult with an advanced solid tumor such as melanoma, head and neck, liver or kidney cancer. This receptor carries the CDR3 CASSYGQGSTDTQYF. The nucleotide sequence reads as follows: TGCGCCAGCAGCTACGGACAGGGGAGCACAGATACGCAGTATTTT.